Shown below are 3 T cell receptor beta chains from a single sample sequenced in a study of blood T cell repertoires in COVID-19. Clones were sequenced by immunoSEQ multiplex PCR, and TCRdb holds only the in-frame ones, with some missing. This sample has roughly 92,000 clones, with around 87% found just once. Source material: peripheral blood. Receptors originate from a human donor with acute or convalescent COVID-19. The donor label of this sample is uncertain.

The chain employs TRBV10-1 and TRBJ2-1, with D possibly matching TRBD1 (5 bases). Germline CDR1 is WNHNN and CDR2 is SYGVQD (reference sequence). Trimming left V 5 bases short and J 4 bases short, with 9 bases between. The CDR3 length is 13 residues. CDR3 in DNA: TGCGCCAGCAGTACGTCAGGGTACAATGAGCAGTTCTTC. Protein: CASSTSGYNEQFF.

V and J are TRBV28 and TRBJ1-2; D is ambiguous. CDR1 and CDR2 from the germline V gene are MDHEN and SYDVKM. This CDR3 contains 14 residues. Trimming shortened V by 5 bases and J by 8 bases, and 18 bases separated the two germline ends. The CDR3 DNA reads TGTGCCAGCAGTACCCCCCTCCAGCGAGTGGGCTACACCTTC. The encoded protein is CASSTPLQRVGYTF.

V and J are TRBV28 and TRBJ1-1; TRBD1 might be the D (6 bases). The CDR3 contains 13 residues. V gave up 6 bases and J gave up 7 bases, with 15 bases separating them. Germline V gene sequence: CDR1 MDHEN, CDR2 SYDVKM. CDR3 amino acids: CASSLTSGVEAFF. As DNA, the CDR3 is TGTGCCAGCAGCCTAACGTCAGGGGTTGAAGCTTTCTTT.